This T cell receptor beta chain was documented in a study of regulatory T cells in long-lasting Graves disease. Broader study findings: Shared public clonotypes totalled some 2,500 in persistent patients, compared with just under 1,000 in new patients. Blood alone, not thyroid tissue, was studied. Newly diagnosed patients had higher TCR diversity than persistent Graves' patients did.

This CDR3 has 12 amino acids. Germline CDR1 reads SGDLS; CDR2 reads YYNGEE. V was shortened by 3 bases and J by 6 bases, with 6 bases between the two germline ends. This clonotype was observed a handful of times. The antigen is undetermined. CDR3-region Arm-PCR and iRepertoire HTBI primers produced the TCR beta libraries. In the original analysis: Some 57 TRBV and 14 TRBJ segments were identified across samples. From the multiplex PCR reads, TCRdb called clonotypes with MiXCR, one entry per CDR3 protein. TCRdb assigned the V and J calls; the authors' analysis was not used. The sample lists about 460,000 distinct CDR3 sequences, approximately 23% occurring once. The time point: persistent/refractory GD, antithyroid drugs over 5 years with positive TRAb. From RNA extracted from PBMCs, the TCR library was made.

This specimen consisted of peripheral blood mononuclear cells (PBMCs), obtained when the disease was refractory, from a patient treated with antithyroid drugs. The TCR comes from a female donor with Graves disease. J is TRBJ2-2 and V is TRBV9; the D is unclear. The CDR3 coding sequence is TGTGCCAGCAGCGGGGTATCCGGGGAGCTGTTTTTT. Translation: CASSGVSGELFF.